What follows are 22 T cell receptor beta chains derived from one specimen sequenced in a study of CD8+ T cells in alopecia areata. Described treatment: oral pan-JAK inhibitor, 5-10 mg twice daily. Following RNA extraction, reverse transcription yielded cDNA that acted as the sequencing template. The method was immunoSEQ multiplex PCR; TCRdb's version includes in-frame clones alone and lacks a portion of them. The sample has more than 90,000 clones, around 53% seen once; the top ten hold 10% to 15%. The sequencing here drew on CD8+ T cells sorted from blood, taken at week 24, from a patient treated with tofacitinib. These receptors were taken from a human donor with alopecia areata.

This rearrangement joins TRBV19 to TRBJ1-1, with TRBD1 matching over 9 bases. The CDR3 spans 17 residues. Per germline, CDR1 LNHDA and CDR2 SQIVND (reference sequence). V lost 5 bases, J lost 0 bases, and 10 bases stayed unmatched. The CDR3 here is CASSPLTGGLLNTEAFF. CDR3 in DNA: TGTGCCAGTAGTCCACTGACAGGGGGGTTGTTGAACACTGAAGCTTTCTTT.

The chain links TRBV4-3 to TRBJ2-5; 7 bases fit TRBD1. The trim removed 1 base at V and 2 bases at J, leaving 7 bases unmatched. The CDR3 is made up of 16 amino acids. CDR1 and CDR2 from the germline V gene are LGHNA and YSLEER. This CDR3 is CASSQAYEGQQETQYF. The CDR3 coding sequence is TGCGCCAGCAGCCAAGCCTATGAGGGACAGCAAGAGACCCAGTACTTC.

As for this clone: Other DNA sequences in the same sample also yield this CDR3. The V call is TRBV29-1, the J call TRBJ2-7; D is perhaps TRBD2 (6 bases). The CDR3 is 13 amino acids. Germline CDR1 and CDR2: SQVTM and ANQGSEA. The V and J ends lost 3 bases and 0 bases respectively, with 9 bases between them. The chain's CDR3 is CSVEGTASYEQYF. In nucleotides, the CDR3 is TGCAGCGTTGAGGGGACTGCCTCCTACGAGCAGTACTTC.

This clone was seen a handful of times. The chain uses TRBV7-9 and TRBJ1-5; 7 bases fit TRBD1. CDR3 length equals 15 residues. Losses at the gene ends were 5 bases for V and 3 bases for J; bases not matched to a gene: 7. Germline V gene sequence: CDR1 SEHNR, CDR2 FQNEAQ (reference sequence). Here the CDR3 DNA reads TGTGCCAGCAGCGCCGCAACAGGGGACAATCAGCCCCAGCATTTT. Its translation: CASSAATGDNQPQHF.

The rearrangement links TRBV29-1 to TRBJ2-3; D gene uncertain. Germline values: CDR1 SQVTM, CDR2 ANQGSEA. CDR3 length: 12 residues. V lost 6 bases and J 2 bases, leaving 9 bases between the germline ends. The CDR3 here is CSVRATTDTQYF. Here the CDR3 DNA reads TGCAGCGTACGGGCCACCACAGATACGCAGTATTTT.

This clone was observed once. The chain recombines TRBV4-2 with TRBJ2-1; 8 bases are a match to TRBD2. The CDR3 contains 18 residues. With 1 base clipped from V and 1 base from J, the junction kept 9 bases outside the gene matches. Germline CDR1 is LGHNA and CDR2 is YNFKEQ. CDR3 protein: CASSQAPAAGGSYNEQFF. The CDR3 DNA follows: TGTGCCAGCAGCCAAGCCCCCGCTGCGGGGGGATCCTACAATGAGCAGTTCTTC.

V usage is TRBV7-9 and J usage is TRBJ1-5; the D is unclear. The V and J ends lost 3 bases and 0 bases respectively, with 6 bases between them. CDR1 is SEHNR and CDR2 is FQNEAQ in the germline V gene (reference sequence). The CDR3 has 14 amino acids. For the CDR3, the DNA is TGTGCCAGCAGCTTGGCCAGTAGCAATCAGCCCCAGCATTTT. Its translation: CASSLASSNQPQHF.

The sample holds a few counts of this clone. The chain carries TRBV21-1 and TRBJ1-2; TRBD1, the table's D call, was not compared with the DNA. TRBV21-1 is reported as a pseudogene. This CDR3 spans 16 amino acids. CDR3: CASSGQGPYRRYGYTF. For the CDR3, the DNA is TGTGCCAGCAGCGGACAGGGGCCCTATAGGCGGTATGGCTACACCTTC.

This chain links TRBV13 with TRBJ2-1; the D gene is possibly TRBD1 (6 bases). The germline V gene has CDR1 PRHDT and CDR2 FYEKMQ (reference sequence). Deletions cut 5 bases from V and 4 bases from J, with 6 bases between. The CDR3 covers 12 residues. The CDR3 reads CASSGQYNEQFF. The CDR3 coding sequence is TGTGCCAGCAGCGGACAGTACAATGAGCAGTTCTTC.

Comments on this clone: The sample has other DNA sequences that encode this CDR3 too. The CDR3 reads CASSWGLTGDNEQFF. CDR3 nucleotides: TGTGCCAGCTCCTGGGGGTTAACAGGTGACAATGAGCAGTTCTTC. V and J are TRBV7-9 and TRBJ2-1; the D call may be TRBD1 or TRBD2 (5 bases each). Per germline, CDR1 SEHNR and CDR2 FQNEAQ (reference sequence). V lost 8 bases and J lost 5, with 19 bases in between. The CDR3 length is 15 residues.

The chain carries TRBV2 and TRBJ1-2, with TRBD1 as a possible D gene (6 bases). Germline CDR1 and CDR2: SNHLY and FYNNEI. V dropped 1 base and J dropped 6 bases, with 9 bases sitting between them. This CDR3 has 13 residues. This CDR3 reads CASSEVSGDGYTF. CDR3 DNA sequence: TGTGCCAGCAGTGAAGTCTCAGGGGATGGCTACACCTTC.

The chain uses TRBV5-5 and TRBJ2-1; tentatively, D is TRBD1 or TRBD2 (5 bases each). Germline CDR1 is SGHKS and CDR2 is YYEKEE (reference sequence). Deletions cut 5 bases from V and 6 bases from J, with 12 bases between. This CDR3 is built from 13 residues. In DNA, the CDR3 is TGTGCCAGCAGTTGGGACCCACTCAATGAGCAGTTCTTC. Translation: CASSWDPLNEQFF.

In its sample, this clone was seen a few times. The V call is TRBV4-1, the J call TRBJ2-1, with D maybe TRBD2 (7 bases). Germline V gives CDR1 MGHRA, CDR2 YSYEKL. V was cut by 5 bases and J by 7 bases, with 12 bases left in between. The CDR3 is made up of 13 amino acids. CDR3 bases: TGCGCCAGCAGCTTGGGGGGGCAAAATGAGCAGTTCTTC. It translates to CASSLGGQNEQFF.

The rearrangement joins TRBV30 to TRBJ2-2, with D tentatively TRBD2 (6 bases). Germline values: CDR1 GTSNPN, CDR2 SVGIG (reference sequence). With 6 bases removed from V and 0 bases from J, the gap between germline ends came to 11 bases. The CDR3 is made up of 14 amino acids. This CDR3 is CACWGLTNTGELFF. DNA of the CDR3: TGTGCCTGCTGGGGACTCACGAACACCGGGGAGCTGTTTTTT. Together with reference TRBV30 and TRBJ2-2, the CDR3 gives the full variable domain: SQTIHQWPATLVQPVGSPLSLECTVEGTSNPNLYWYRQAAGRGLQLLFYSVGIGQISSEVPQNLSASRPQDRQFILSSKKLLLSDSGFYLCACWGLTNTGELFFGEGSRLTVL.

CDR3 residues: CASSQGGGAGETQYF. The DNA for the CDR3 is TGCGCCAGCAGCCAAGGCGGGGGGGCCGGGGAGACCCAGTACTTC. This chain links TRBV4-1 with TRBJ2-5, with 9 bases lining up with TRBD2. The CDR3 runs 15 residues. Germline V gene data show CDR1 as MGHRA and CDR2 as YSYEKL. Trimming removed 1 base from V and 5 bases from J; junction bases left unmatched: 5.

This clone appeared once. The J gene is TRBJ2-5, the V gene TRBV27, with D possibly matching TRBD1 (5 bases). CDR1 MNHEY and CDR2 SMNVEV come from the germline V gene (reference sequence). The CDR3 totals 13 residues. Deletions cut 1 base from V and 5 bases from J, with 8 bases between. The CDR3 DNA is TGTGCCAGCAGTTTATTTTACAGGGAGACCCAGTACTTC. Residues: CASSLFYRETQYF.

This clone has a handful of counts. V is TRBV13 and J is TRBJ2-7, with 8 bases matching TRBD1. V lost 5 bases and J lost 3; bases outside the gene matches: 9. The germline gives CDR1 PRHDT, CDR2 FYEKMQ (reference sequence). The CDR3 spans 15 residues. The CDR3 nucleotides read TGTGCCAGCAGCCAAGGCGGACAGGGCGACTACGAGCAGTACTTC. Translated, it gives CASSQGGQGDYEQYF.

This chain connects TRBV29-1 to TRBJ2-2, with D possibly matching TRBD1 (5 bases). Trimming removed 5 bases at V and 0 bases at J, with 10 bases between. Per the germline V gene, CDR1 is SQVTM and CDR2 is ANQGSEA. CDR3 length equals 14 residues. In nucleotides, the CDR3 is TGCAGCGTTCGACAGTACGCGAACACCGGGGAGCTGTTTTTT. Its protein product is CSVRQYANTGELFF.

The chain uses TRBV5-4 and TRBJ1-1; D call uncertain. Germline-derived CDR1 and CDR2 are SGHNT and YYREEE (reference sequence). Between the trimmed V and J ends, which lost 3 bases and 6 bases, there was a span of 6 bases. The CDR3 is made up of 11 amino acids. CDR3 bases: TGTGCCAGCAGCTGGGGAGCTGAAGCTTTCTTT. Residues: CASSWGAEAFF.

The V gene is TRBV9, the J gene TRBJ2-3, with a tentative D call TRBD1 (5 bases). V dropped 3 bases and J dropped 5 bases, with 16 bases sitting between them. The germline gives CDR1 SGDLS, CDR2 YYNGEE. CDR3 size: 15 residues. CDR3 loop: CASSASLGLRDTQYF. The CDR3 DNA reads TGTGCCAGCAGCGCATCCTTGGGGCTTAGAGATACGCAGTATTTT.

The V call is TRBV4-2, the J call TRBJ2-3, with TRBD2 matching 8 bases. Germline values: CDR1 LGHNA, CDR2 YNFKEQ. V shed 4 bases and J 0 bases; nucleotides not matched to a gene: 0. The CDR3 runs 14 residues. CDR3 coding DNA: TGTGCCAGCAGCCGCGGGGGGAGCACAGATACGCAGTATTTT. This translates into CASSRGGSTDTQYF.

The chain is built from TRBV11-2 and TRBJ2-7; D could derive from TRBD1 or TRBD2 (6 bases each). Germline values: CDR1 SGHAT, CDR2 FQNNGV. V lost 5 bases and J lost 4, with 18 bases in between. CDR3 size: 15 residues. CDR3 region: CASSLSPGAGYEQYF. The DNA of the CDR3 is TGTGCCAGCAGCCTAAGCCCGGGGGCCGGGTACGAGCAGTACTTC. Variable domain in full (rest from reference TRBV11-2 and TRBJ2-7): EAGVAQSPRYKIIEKRQSVAFWCNPISGHATLYWYQQILGQGPKLLIQFQNNGVVDDSQLPKDRFSAERLKGVDSTLKIQPAKLEDSAVYLCASSLSPGAGYEQYFGPGTRLTVT.